This T cell receptor beta chain was profiled in a study of T cells in Graves' hyperthyroidism and ophthalmopathy. Overall study: Specimen type is peripheral blood, collected at initial diagnosis prior to any treatment.

On the basis of clinical symptoms, serum thyroxine and TRAb, thyroid ultrasound and orbital computed tomography, diagnoses were made. RNA transcripts served as the template for amplifying TCR beta CDR3 regions. RT-PCR in the first round (using the HTBI primer set) targeted the TCR CDR3. TCRdb recomputed calls from the multiplex PCR reads with MiXCR, one row per CDR3 protein. Here the sample spans 360,000 or so distinct CDR3 sequences, roughly 15% being singletons. CDR3 length: 15 amino acids. Trimming removed 4 bases from V and 5 bases from J; junction bases left unmatched: 10. Per germline, CDR1 DFQATT and CDR2 SNEGSKA (reference sequence). This clonotype was seen only a few times.

The chain couples TRBV20-1 to TRBJ2-2; 7 positions match TRBD2. The sequenced sample consisted of blood. This clonotype originated in a woman aged 55 to 70 with Graves' ophthalmopathy. The CDR3 DNA reads TGCAGTGCTAAACTAAGCGGGGCGGGGACCGGGGAGCTGTTTTTT. Protein product: CSAKLSGAGTGELFF.